This T cell receptor beta chain was observed in a study of T-cell reconstitution after alpha-beta-depleted transplantation in children. Study results and limitations: At the one-year point after transplant, T-cell counts and TCRbeta diversity were found to come mostly from T cells that had been newly produced. TCRbeta diversity was high at day 60 in some patients (a result of surviving recipient T cells and thymic progenitors). The study reportedly traced alpha-beta T cells about two months after transplant to several hundred expanded graft clones.

Concerning this clonotype itself: Its antigen is not identified.

This sample's TCRbeta library carried unique molecular identifier barcodes. TCRdb called the PCR reads again in MiXCR, with one record for every CDR3 protein. This sample has about 290,000 distinct CDR3 sequences, with roughly 7.8% found just once. V was clipped by 0 bases and J by 1 base; unmatched bases: 7. Germline values: CDR1 SGHTA, CDR2 FQGNSA. This CDR3 contains 17 residues. The V and J genes are TRBV7-2 and TRBJ2-3, with 7 positions matching TRBD2. This receptor was obtained from a female patient aged 2-10 years who had a stem cell transplant for Fanconi anemia, so the T cells may come from the graft donor. The sample here was peripheral blood, taken 360 days after TCRalphabeta/CD19-depleted stem cell transplant. CDR3 sequence reads: CASSLARLASGTDTQYF. In DNA form, the CDR3 reads TGTGCCAGCAGCTTAGCCCGACTAGCTTCTGGCACAGATACGCAGTATTTT.